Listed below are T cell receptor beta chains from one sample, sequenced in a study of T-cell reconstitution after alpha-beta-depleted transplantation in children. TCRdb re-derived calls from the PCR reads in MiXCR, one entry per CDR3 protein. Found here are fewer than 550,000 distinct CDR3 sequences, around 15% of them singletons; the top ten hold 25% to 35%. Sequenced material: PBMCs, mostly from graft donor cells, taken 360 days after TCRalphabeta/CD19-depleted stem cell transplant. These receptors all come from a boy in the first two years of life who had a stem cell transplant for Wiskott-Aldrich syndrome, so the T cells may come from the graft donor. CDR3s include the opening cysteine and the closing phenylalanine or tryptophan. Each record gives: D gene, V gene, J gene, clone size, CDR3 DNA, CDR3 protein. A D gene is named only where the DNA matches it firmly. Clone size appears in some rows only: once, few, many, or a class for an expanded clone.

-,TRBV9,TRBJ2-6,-,TGTGCCAGCATCCCGATGTACCAGGACGACTCTGGGGCCAACGTCCTGACTTTC,CASIPMYQDDSGANVLTF
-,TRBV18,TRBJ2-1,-,TGTGCCAGCTCACCAGGGGGCACAGGGAATGAGCAGTTCTTC,CASSPGGTGNEQFF
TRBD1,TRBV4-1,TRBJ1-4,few,TGCGCCAGCAGCCACGGACAGGGGTTTAATGAAAAACTGTTTTTT,CASSHGQGFNEKLFF
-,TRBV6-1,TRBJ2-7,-,TGTGCCAGCAGTCATAGGGCTGGCGTTTCCTACGAGCAGTACTTC,CASSHRAGVSYEQYF
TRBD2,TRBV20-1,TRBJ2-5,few,TGCAGTGCTAGCAAGGGACTAGCGGGGAAGACCCAGTACTTC,CSASKGLAGKTQYF
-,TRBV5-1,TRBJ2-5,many,TGCGCCAGCAGCTTGTCTTTGACAGGCGAAGAGACCCAGTACTTC,CASSLSLTGEETQYF
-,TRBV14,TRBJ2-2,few,TGTGCCAGCAGCCATGCCCGATGGTCCGGGGAGCTGTTTTTT,CASSHARWSGELFF
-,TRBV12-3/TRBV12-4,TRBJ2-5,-,TGTGCCAGCAGTTTAGATCTGCCTCCCGGCCCCAAGCAGACCCAGTACTTC,CASSLDLPPGPKQTQYF
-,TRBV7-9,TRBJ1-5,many,TGTGCCAGCAGCTTCCTCGGGGCTAATCAGCCCCAGCATTTT,CASSFLGANQPQHF
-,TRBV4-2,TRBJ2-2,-,TGTGCCAGCAGCCAGCCCACAAAGGGTCTCGCCGGGGAGCTGTTTTTT,CASSQPTKGLAGELFF
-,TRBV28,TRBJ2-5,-,TGTGCCAGCAGTTTCGTTCGTGAGTGGGGGGAGACCCAGTACTTC,CASSFVREWGETQYF
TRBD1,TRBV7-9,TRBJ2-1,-,TGTGCCAGCAGCTCTCTCGGCGGACAGGGACGAGGCAATGAGCAGTTCTTC,CASSSLGGQGRGNEQFF
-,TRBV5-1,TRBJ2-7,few,TGCGCCAGCAGCTTAAGGACAAGGAGCTACGAGCAGTACTTC,CASSLRTRSYEQYF
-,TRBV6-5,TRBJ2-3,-,TGTGCCAGCAGTCCCCTCAGGGTATTGGGGAGGGATACGCAGTATTTT,CASSPLRVLGRDTQYF
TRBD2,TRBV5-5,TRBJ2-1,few,TGTGCCAGCAGCCGGCGGGGGTCAAGGTACAATGAGCAGTTCTTC,CASSRRGSRYNEQFF
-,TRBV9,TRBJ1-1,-,TGTGCCAGCAGCGTAGGAGGGTCAGTGAACACTGAAGCTTTCTTT,CASSVGGSVNTEAFF
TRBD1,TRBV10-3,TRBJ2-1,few,TGTGCCATCAGTGTACAGGGGCGGAATGAGCAGTTCTTC,CAISVQGRNEQFF
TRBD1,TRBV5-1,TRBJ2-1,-,TGCGCCAGCAGCTTCGAGGGACAGATGTACAATGAGCAGTTCTTC,CASSFEGQMYNEQFF
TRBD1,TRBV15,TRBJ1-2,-,TGTGCCACCAGCCGGACAGGCGTAATCTATGGCTACACCTTC,CATSRTGVIYGYTF
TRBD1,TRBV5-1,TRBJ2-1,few,TGCGCCAGCAGTCCAAGGGACAGGGGATACAATGAGCAGTTCTTC,CASSPRDRGYNEQFF
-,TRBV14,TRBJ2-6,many,TGTGCCAGCAGCCCGAGCTCTGGGGCCAACGTCCTGACTTTC,CASSPSSGANVLTF
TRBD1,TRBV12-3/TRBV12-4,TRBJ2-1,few,TGTGCCAGCAGTTTAGGGACAGGGAAGTTCTTC,CASSLGTGKFF
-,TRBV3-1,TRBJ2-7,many,TGTGCCAGCAGTAAAGGCAGGACCGAGCAGTACTTC,CASSKGRTEQYF
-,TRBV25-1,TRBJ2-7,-,TGTGCCAGCAGCCGGGACCCGGGGGTCTACGAGCAGTACTTC,CASSRDPGVYEQYF
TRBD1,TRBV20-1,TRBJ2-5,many,TGCAGTGCAACTAAGGACAGGGGCCAAGAGACCCAGTACTTC,CSATKDRGQETQYF
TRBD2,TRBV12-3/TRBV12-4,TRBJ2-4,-,TGTGCCAGCAGCAGACTAGCGGGGGGGGAAAACATTCAGTACTTC,CASSRLAGGENIQYF
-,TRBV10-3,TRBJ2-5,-,TGTGCCATCAGTGAGTCGAGGGGTCTTGGGGAGACCCAGTACTTC,CAISESRGLGETQYF
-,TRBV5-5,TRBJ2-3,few,TGTGCCAGCAGCTTGCAGGGGCGAAGGACAGATACGCAGTATTTT,CASSLQGRRTDTQYF
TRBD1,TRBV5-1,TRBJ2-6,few,TGCGCCAGCAGCTTGACTACAGGGGGCGCGGTTGGGGCCAACGTCCTGACTTTC,CASSLTTGGAVGANVLTF
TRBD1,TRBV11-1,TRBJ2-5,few,TGTGCCAGCAGCTTTCAAGTACGACAAGACAGGGGCCAAGAGACCCAGTACTTC,CASSFQVRQDRGQETQYF
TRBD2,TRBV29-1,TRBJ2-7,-,TGCAGCGTTCTTCGACTAGCGGGAAGGTTCTACGAGCAGTACTTC,CSVLRLAGRFYEQYF
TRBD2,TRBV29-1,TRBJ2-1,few,TGCAGCGTTGTAGGACTAGCGGGGGGTTCCTACAATGAGCAGTTCTTC,CSVVGLAGGSYNEQFF
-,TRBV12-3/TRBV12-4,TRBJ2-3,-,TGTGCCAGCAGTCGTTTGGTTTTCAGGGGAGATACGCAGTATTTT,CASSRLVFRGDTQYF
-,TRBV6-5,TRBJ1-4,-,TGTGCCAGCAGTTACAAGTTTGGACGGGCGGAAAAACTGTTTTTT,CASSYKFGRAEKLFF
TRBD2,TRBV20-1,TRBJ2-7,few,TGCAGTGCTAGTTATAAGGGAAGCGGGAGTTCCTACGAGCAGTACTTC,CSASYKGSGSSYEQYF
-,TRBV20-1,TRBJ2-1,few,TGCAGTGCTAGGGTCCCTAGGTTACCATCCCTAAATGAGCAGTTCTTC,CSARVPRLPSLNEQFF
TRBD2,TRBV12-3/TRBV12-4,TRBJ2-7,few,TGTGCCACCAAACTACGACTAGCGGGAGGCGAGCAGTACTTC,CATKLRLAGGEQYF
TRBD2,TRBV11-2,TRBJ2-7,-,TGTGCCAGCAGCCTAAGTCGCGGTAGGAGCGGGAGCGCCTACGAGCAGTACTTC,CASSLSRGRSGSAYEQYF
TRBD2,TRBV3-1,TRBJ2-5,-,TGTGCCAGCAGCCGAATCCCGGGGGGGCCTGAGACCCAGTACTTC,CASSRIPGGPETQYF
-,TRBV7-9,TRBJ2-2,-,TGTGCCAGCAGCTTAGCCTCCGGGGTTCACACCGGGGAGCTGTTTTTT,CASSLASGVHTGELFF
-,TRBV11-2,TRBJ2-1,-,TGTGCCAGCAGCCCCGGGGAGATACGATACAATGAGCAGTTCTTC,CASSPGEIRYNEQFF
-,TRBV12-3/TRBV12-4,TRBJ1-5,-,TGTGCCAGCAGTTTAACCCGACAGACCAATCAGCCCCAGCATTTT,CASSLTRQTNQPQHF
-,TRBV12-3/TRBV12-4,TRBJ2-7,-,TGTGCCAGCAGTTTACGGCAGGGTACAATGGAGCAGTACTTC,CASSLRQGTMEQYF
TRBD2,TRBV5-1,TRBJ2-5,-,TGCGCCAGCAGCGAGGGACTAGCGGGAGCAGAGACCCAGTACTTC,CASSEGLAGAETQYF
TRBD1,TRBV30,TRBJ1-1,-,TGTGCCTGGAGCGATCGGACAGGCGCAGAAGCTTTCTTT,CAWSDRTGAEAFF
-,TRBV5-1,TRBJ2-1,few,TGCGCCAGCCATGTGGGGCCAGGCTACAATGAGCAGTTCTTC,CASHVGPGYNEQFF
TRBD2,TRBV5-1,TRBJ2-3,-,TGCGCCAGCAGCTTGGAGGCTAGCGGGATGTCAGATACGCAGTATTTT,CASSLEASGMSDTQYF
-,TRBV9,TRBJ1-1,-,TGTGCCAGCAGCGTAGGTAGTAAGGGGAACACTGAAGCTTTCTTT,CASSVGSKGNTEAFF
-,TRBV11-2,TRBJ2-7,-,TGTGCCAGCAGCTTAGATGGTAGCGCAAGCTCCTACGAGCAGTACTTC,CASSLDGSASSYEQYF
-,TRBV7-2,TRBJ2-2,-,TGTGCCAGCAGCTTTGGGGGGGCCCACACCGGGGAGCTGTTTTTT,CASSFGGAHTGELFF